This T cell receptor (beta chain) emerged from a study of blood T cell repertoires in COVID-19. Measured with immunoSEQ multiplex PCR; TCRdb has only the in-frame clones, and not every one. This table has about 69,000 clones, around 88% appearing once. The clonotype was recovered from a middle-aged man with COVID-19, enrolled during active disease. Material: peripheral blood.

CDR3 bases: TGTGCCAGCAGTGACCGGGACAGGGGACCGAACACTGAAGCTTTCTTT. It is translated as CASSDRDRGPNTEAFF. The rearrangement joins TRBV27 to TRBJ1-1, with 10 bases lining up with TRBD1. The CDR3 sequence is 16 residues long. V lost 5 bases to trimming and J lost 1 base; unmatched junction nucleotides: 7. Germline CDR1 is MNHEY and CDR2 is SMNVEV (reference sequence).